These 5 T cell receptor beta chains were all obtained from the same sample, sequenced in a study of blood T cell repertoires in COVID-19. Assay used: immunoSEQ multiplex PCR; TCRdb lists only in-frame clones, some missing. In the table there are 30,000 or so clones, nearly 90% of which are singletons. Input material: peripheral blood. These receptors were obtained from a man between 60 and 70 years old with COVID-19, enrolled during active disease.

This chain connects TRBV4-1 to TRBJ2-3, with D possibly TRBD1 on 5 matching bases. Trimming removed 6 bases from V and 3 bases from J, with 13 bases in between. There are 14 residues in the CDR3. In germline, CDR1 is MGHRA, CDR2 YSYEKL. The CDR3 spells CASRRQYPTDTQYF. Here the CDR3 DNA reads TGCGCCAGCAGGAGACAGTATCCTACAGATACGCAGTATTTT.

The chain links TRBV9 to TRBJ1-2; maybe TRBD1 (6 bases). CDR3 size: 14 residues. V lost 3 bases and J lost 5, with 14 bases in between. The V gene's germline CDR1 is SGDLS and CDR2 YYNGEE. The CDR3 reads CASSDGQRRYGYTF. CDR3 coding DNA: TGTGCCAGCAGCGACGGACAGCGGCGGTATGGCTACACCTTC.

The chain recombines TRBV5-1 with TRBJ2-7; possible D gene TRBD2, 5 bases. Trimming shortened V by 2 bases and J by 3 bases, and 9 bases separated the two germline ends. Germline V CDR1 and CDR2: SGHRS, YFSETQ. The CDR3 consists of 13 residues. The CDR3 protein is CASSFSAIYEQYF. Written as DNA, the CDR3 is TGCGCCAGCAGCTTTAGCGCTATCTACGAGCAGTACTTC.

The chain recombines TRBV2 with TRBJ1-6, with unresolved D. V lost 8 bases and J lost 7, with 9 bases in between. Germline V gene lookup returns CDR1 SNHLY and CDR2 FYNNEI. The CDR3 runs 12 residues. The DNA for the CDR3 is TGTGCCAGCCATAACTCGAATTCACCCCTCCACTTT. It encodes CASHNSNSPLHF. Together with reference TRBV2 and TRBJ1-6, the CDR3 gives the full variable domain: EPEVTQTPSHQVTQMGQEVILRCVPISNHLYFYWYRQILGQKVEFLVSFYNNEISEKSEIFDDQFSVERPDGSNFTLKIRSTKLEDSAMYFCASHNSNSPLHFGNGTRLTVT.

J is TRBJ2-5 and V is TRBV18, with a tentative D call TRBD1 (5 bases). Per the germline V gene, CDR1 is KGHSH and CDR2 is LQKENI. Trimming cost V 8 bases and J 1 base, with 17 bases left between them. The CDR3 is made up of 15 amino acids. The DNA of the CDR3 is TGTGCCAGCCAAAGGGGCCCGGACCGCCAAGAGACCCAGTACTTC. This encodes CASQRGPDRQETQYF.